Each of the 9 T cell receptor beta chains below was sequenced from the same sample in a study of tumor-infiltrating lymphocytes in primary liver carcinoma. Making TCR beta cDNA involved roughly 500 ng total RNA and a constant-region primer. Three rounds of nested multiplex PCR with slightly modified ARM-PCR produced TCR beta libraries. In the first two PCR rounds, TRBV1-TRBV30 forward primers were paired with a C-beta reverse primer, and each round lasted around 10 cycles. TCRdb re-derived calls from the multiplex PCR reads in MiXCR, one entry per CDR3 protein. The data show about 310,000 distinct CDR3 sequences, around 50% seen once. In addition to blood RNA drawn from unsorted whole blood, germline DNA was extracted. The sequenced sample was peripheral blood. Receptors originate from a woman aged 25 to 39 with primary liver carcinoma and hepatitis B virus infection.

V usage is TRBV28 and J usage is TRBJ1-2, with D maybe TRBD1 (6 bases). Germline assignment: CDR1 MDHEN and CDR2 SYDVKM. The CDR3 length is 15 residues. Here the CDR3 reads CANRPGGRANYGYTF. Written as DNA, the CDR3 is TGTGCGAACAGGCCGGGGGGCAGGGCCAACTATGGCTACACCTTC.

The CDR3 is CASSLGWASYEQYF. CDR3 DNA: TGTGCCAGCAGCTTAGGATGGGCCTCCTACGAGCAGTACTTC. The gene calls are TRBV7-8 and TRBJ2-7; D gene uncertain. The germline V and J ends were trimmed by 1 base and 0 bases, with 7 bases remaining between them. Germline V gives CDR1 SGHVS, CDR2 FQNEAQ. The CDR3 loop spans 14 amino acids. Full variable domain (missing parts from reference TRBV7-8 and TRBJ2-7): GAGVSQSPRYKVAKRGQDVALRCDPISGHVSLFWYQQALGQGPEFLTYFQNEAQLDKSGLPSDRFFAERPEGSVSTLKIQRTQQEDSAVYLCASSLGWASYEQYFGPGTRLTVT.

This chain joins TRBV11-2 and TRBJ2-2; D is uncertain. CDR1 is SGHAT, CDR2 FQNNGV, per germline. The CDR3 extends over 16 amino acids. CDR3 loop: CVGSPDPQLNTGELFF. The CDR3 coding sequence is TGTGTCGGCAGCCCCGATCCCCAATTGAATACCGGGGAGCTGTTTTTT.

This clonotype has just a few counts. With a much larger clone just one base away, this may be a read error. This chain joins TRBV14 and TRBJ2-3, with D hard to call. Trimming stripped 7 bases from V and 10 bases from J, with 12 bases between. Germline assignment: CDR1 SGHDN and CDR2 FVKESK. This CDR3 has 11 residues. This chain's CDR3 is CASNQASPQYF. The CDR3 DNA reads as TGTGCCAGCAACCAGGCTAGTCCGCAGTATTTT.

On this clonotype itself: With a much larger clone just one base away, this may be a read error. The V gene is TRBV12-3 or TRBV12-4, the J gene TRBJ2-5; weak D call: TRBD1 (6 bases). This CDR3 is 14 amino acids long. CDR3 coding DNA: TGTGCCAGCAGATCTACAGGGATGGGCGAGACCCATTACTTC. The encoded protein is CASRSTGMGETHYF.

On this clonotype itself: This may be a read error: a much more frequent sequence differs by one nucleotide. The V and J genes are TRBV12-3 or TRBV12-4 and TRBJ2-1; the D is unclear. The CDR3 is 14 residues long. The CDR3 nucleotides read TGTGCCATCAGTCCTTCCGTCTCCTACAATGAGCAGTTCTTC. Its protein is CAISPSVSYNEQFF.

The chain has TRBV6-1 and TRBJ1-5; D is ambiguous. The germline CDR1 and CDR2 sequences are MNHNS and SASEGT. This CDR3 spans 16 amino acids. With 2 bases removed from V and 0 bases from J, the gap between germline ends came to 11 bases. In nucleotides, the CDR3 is TGTGCCAGCAGTGAATGGTCAGGAGCTAGCAATCAGCCCCAGCATTTT. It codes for CASSEWSGASNQPQHF.

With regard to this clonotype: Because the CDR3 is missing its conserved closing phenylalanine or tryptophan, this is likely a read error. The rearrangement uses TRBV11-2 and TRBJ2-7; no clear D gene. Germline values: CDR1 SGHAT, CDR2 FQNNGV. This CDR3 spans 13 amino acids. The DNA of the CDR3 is TGTGCCATCAGCCTCACTGGGCTCTACGAGCAGTACTTA. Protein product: CAISLTGLYEQYL.

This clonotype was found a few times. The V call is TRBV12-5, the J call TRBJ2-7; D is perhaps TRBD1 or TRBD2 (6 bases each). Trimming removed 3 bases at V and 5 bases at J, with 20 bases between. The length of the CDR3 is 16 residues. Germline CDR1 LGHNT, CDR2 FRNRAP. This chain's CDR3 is CASGFLGGSIVDEQYF. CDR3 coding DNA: TGTGCTAGTGGTTTTCTCGGGGGCTCGATCGTGGACGAGCAGTACTTC.